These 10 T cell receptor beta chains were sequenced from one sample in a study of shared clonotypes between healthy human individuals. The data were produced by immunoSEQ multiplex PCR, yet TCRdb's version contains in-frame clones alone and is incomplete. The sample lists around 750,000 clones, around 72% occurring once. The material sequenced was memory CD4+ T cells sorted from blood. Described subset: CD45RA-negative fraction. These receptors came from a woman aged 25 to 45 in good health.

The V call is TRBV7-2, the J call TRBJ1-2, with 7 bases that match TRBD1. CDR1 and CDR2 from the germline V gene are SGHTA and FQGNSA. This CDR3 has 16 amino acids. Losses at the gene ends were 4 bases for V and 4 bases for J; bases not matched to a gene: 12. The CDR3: CASSSRTGGPVYGYTF. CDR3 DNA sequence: TGTGCCAGCAGCTCCAGGACAGGAGGGCCCGTCTATGGCTACACCTTC.

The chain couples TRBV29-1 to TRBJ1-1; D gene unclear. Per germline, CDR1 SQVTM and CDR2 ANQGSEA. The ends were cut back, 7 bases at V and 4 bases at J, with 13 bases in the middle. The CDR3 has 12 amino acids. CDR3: CSGRPYGTEAFF. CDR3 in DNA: TGCAGCGGTCGACCTTACGGCACTGAAGCTTTCTTT.

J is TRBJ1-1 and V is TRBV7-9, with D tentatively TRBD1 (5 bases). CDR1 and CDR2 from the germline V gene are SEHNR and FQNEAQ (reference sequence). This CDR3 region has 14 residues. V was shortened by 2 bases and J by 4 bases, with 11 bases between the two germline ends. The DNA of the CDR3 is TGTGCCAGCAGCTTACAGGGAGGTCTCACTGAAGCTTTCTTT. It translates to CASSLQGGLTEAFF.

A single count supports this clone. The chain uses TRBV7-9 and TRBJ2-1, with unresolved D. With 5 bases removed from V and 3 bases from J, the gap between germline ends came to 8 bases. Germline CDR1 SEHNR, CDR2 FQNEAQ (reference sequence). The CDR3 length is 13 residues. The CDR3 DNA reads TGTGCCAGCAGCGTTACTCTCTACAATGAGCAGTTCTTC. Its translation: CASSVTLYNEQFF.

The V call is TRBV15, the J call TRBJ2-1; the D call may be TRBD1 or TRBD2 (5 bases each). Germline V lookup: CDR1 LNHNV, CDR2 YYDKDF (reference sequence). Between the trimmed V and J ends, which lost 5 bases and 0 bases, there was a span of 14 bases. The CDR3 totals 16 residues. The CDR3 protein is CATSRGRGASYNEQFF. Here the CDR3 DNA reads TGTGCCACCAGCCGGGGAAGGGGAGCCTCCTACAATGAGCAGTTCTTC.

In nucleotides, the CDR3 is TGTGCCAGCAGTGACTTTACGACTACCTATGGCTACACCTTC. Translation: CASSDFTTTYGYTF. The chain uses TRBV6-1 and TRBJ1-2; D is unresolved. The CDR3 has 14 residues. V gave up 3 bases and J gave up 4 bases, with 12 bases separating them. Per the germline V gene, CDR1 is MNHNS and CDR2 is SASEGT.

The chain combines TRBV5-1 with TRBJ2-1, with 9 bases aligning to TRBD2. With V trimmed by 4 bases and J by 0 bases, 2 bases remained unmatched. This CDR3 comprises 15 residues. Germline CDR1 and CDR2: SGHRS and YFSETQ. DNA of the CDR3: TGCGCCAGCAGCGTTAGCGGGAGCTCCTACAATGAGCAGTTCTTC. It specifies CASSVSGSSYNEQFF. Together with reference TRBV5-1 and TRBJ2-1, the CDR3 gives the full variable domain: KAGVTQTPRYLIKTRGQQVTLSCSPISGHRSVSWYQQTPGQGLQFLFEYFSETQRNKGNFPGRFSGRQFSNSRSEMNVSTLELGDSALYLCASSVSGSSYNEQFFGPGTRLTVL.

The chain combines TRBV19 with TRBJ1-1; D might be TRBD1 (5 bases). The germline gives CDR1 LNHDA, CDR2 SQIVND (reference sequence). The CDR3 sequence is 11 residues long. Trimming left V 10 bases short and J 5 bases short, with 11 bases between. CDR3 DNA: TGTGCCACCAATAGGGGTACTGAAGCTTTCTTT. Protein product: CATNRGTEAFF.

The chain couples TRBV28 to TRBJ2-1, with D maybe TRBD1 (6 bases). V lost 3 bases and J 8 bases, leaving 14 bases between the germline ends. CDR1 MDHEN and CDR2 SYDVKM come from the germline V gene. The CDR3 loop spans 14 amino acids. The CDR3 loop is CASSLSPDRHEQFF. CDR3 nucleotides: TGTGCCAGCAGTTTGTCTCCCGACAGGCATGAGCAGTTCTTC.

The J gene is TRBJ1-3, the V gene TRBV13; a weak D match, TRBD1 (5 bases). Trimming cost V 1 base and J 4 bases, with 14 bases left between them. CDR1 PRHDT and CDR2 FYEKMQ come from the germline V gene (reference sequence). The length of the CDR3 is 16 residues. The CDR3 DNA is TGTGCCAGCAGCTTAGAGGTGGGACCCCCAGGAAACACCATATATTTT. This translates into CASSLEVGPPGNTIYF.